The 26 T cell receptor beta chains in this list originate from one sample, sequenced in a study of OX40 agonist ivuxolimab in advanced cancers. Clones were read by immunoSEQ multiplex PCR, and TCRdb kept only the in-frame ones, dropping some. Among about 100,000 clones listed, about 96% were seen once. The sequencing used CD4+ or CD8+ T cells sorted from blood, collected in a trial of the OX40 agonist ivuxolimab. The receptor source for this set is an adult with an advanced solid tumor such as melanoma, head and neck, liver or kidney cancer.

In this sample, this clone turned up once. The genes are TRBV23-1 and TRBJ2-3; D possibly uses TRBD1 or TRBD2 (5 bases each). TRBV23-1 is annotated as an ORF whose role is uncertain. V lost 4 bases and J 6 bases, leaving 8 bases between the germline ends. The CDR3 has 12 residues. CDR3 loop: CASSLGDDTQYF. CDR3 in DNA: TGCGCCAGCAGTCTAGGGGACGATACGCAGTATTTT.

This CDR3 reads CASSHSDNTGELFF. CDR3 nucleotide sequence: TGTGCCAGCAGCCACTCAGACAACACCGGGGAGCTGTTTTTT. The chain recombines TRBV16 with TRBJ2-2; D gene uncertain. Trimming took 3 bases from V and 2 from J, leaving 7 bases between them. CDR1 KGHSY and CDR2 FQNENV come from the germline V gene. CDR3 length: 14 residues.

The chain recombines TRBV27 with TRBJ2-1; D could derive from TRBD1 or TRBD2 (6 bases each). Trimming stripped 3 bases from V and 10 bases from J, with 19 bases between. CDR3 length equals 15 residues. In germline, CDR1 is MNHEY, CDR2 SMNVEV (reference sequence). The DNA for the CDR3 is TGTGCCAGCAGTTTTATGAGGGAGGCCACAGGGGAGCAGTTCTTC. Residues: CASSFMREATGEQFF.

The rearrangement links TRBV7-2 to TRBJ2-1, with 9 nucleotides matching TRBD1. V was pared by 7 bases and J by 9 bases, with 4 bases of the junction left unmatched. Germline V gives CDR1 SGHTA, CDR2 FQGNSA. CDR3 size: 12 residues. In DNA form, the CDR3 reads TGTGCCAGCACCGACAGGGGGTTTGAGCAGTTCTTC. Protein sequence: CASTDRGFEQFF. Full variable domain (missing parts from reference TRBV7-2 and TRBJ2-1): GAGVSQSPSNKVTEKGKDVELRCDPISGHTALYWYRQSLGQGLEFLIYFQGNSAPDKSGLPSDRFSAERTGGSVSTLTIQRTQQEDSAVYLCASTDRGFEQFFGPGTRLTVL.

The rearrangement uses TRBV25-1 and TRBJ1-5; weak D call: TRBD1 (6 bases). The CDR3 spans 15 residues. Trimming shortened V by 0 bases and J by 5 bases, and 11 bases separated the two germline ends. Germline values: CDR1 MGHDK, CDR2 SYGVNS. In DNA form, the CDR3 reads TGTGCCAGCAGTGAATATCAGGCAGGGGATCAGCCCCAGCATTTT. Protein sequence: CASSEYQAGDQPQHF. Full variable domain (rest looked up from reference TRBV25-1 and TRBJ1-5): EADIYQTPRYLVIGTGKKITLECSQTMGHDKMYWYQQDPGMELHLIHYSYGVNSTEKGDLSSESTVSRIRTEHFPLTLESARPSHTSQYLCASSEYQAGDQPQHFGDGTRLSIL.

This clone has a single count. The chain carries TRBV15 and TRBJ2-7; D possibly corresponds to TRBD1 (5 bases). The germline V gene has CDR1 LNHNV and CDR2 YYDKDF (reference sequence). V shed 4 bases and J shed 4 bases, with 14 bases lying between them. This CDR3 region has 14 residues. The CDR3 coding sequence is TGTGCCACCAGCACCATTACCCAGGGATACGAGCAGTACTTC. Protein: CATSTITQGYEQYF.

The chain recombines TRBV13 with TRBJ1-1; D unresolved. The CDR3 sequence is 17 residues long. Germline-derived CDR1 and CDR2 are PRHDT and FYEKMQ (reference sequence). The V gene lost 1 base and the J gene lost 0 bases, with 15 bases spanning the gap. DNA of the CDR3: TGTGCCAGCAGCTTAGAGGCCGATCTAGGGCTGAACACTGAAGCTTTCTTT. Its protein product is CASSLEADLGLNTEAFF.

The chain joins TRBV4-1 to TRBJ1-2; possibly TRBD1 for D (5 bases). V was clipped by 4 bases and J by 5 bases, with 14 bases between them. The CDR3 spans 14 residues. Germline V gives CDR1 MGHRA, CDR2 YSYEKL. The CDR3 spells CASSPTGLLYGYTF. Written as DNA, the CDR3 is TGCGCCAGCAGCCCTACGGGACTGCTATATGGCTACACCTTC.

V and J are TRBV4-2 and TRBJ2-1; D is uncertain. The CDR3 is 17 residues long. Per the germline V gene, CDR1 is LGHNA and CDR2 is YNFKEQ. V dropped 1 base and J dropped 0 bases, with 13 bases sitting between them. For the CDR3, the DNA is TGTGCCAGCAGCCAAGTCCCCCCGGAGAGCTCCTACAATGAGCAGTTCTTC. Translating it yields CASSQVPPESSYNEQFF.

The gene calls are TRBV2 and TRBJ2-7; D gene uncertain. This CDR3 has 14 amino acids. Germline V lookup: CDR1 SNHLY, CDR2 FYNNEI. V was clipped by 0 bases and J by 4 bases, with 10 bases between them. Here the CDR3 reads CASSEAPSAYEQYF. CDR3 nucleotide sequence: TGTGCCAGCAGTGAAGCCCCCTCAGCGTACGAGCAGTACTTC.

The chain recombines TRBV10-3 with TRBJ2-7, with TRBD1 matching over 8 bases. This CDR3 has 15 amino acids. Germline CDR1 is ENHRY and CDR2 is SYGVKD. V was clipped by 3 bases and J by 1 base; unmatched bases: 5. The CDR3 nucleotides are TGTGCCATCAGTGATCAGGGGGCAACTTCCTACGAGCAGTACTTC. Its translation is CAISDQGATSYEQYF.

The CDR3: CASSLSYNEQFF. The CDR3 nucleotides read TGTGCCAGCTCCCTAAGTTACAATGAGCAGTTCTTC. The chain links TRBV18 to TRBJ2-1; D remains ambiguous. V dropped 6 bases and J dropped 4 bases, with 7 bases sitting between them. CDR3 size: 12 residues. From germline, CDR1 is KGHSH and CDR2 LQKENI.

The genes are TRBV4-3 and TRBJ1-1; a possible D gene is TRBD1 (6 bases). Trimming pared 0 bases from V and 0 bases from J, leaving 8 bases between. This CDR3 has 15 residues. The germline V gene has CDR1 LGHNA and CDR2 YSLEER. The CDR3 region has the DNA TGCGCCAGCAGCCAAGATACAGGGCTGAACACTGAAGCTTTCTTT. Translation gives CASSQDTGLNTEAFF.

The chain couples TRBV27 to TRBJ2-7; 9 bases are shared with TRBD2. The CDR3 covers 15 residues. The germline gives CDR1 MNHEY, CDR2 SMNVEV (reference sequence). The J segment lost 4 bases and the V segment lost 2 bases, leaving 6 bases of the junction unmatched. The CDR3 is CASSLTGLALYEQYF. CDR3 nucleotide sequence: TGTGCCAGCAGTTTAACAGGACTAGCGTTATACGAGCAGTACTTC.

The CDR3 coding sequence is TGTGCCAGCAGGGCGGGACAGGGGTCCTATAATTCACCCCTCCACTTT. This sequence encodes CASRAGQGSYNSPLHF. The rearrangement links TRBV4-2 to TRBJ1-6; TRBD1 matches 10 bases. The CDR3 runs to 16 residues. Germline CDR1 LGHNA, CDR2 YNFKEQ. V lost 6 bases to trimming and J lost 1 base; unmatched junction nucleotides: 3.

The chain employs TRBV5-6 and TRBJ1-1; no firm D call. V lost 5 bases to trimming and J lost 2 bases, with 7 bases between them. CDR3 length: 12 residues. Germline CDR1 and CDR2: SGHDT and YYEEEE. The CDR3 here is CASRTINTEAFF. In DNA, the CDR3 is TGTGCCAGCAGAACGATTAACACTGAAGCTTTCTTT. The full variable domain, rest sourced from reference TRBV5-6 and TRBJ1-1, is DAGVTQSPTHLIKTRGQQVTLRCSPKSGHDTVSWYQQALGQGPQFIFQYYEEEERQRGNFPDRFSGHQFPNYSSELNVNALLLGDSALYLCASRTINTEAFFGQGTRLTVV.

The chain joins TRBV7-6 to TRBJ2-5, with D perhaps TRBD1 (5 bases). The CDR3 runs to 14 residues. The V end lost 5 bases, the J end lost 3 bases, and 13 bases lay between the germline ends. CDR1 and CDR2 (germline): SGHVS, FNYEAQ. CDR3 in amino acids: CASSLGQGEETQYF. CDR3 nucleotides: TGTGCCAGCAGCCTAGGGCAGGGCGAAGAGACCCAGTACTTC.

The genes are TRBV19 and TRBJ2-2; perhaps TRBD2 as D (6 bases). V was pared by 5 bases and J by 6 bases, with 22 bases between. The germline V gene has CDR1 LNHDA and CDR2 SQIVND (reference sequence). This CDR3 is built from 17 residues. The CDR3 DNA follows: TGTGCCAGTAGTCTTGGTCGCCCGACGGGAGAGGCCGGGGAGCTGTTTTTT. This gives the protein CASSLGRPTGEAGELFF.

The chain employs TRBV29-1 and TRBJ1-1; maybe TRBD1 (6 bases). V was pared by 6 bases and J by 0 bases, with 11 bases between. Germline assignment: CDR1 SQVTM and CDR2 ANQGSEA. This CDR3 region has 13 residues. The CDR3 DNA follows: TGCAGCGTCGACAGGATAATGAACACTGAAGCTTTCTTT. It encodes CSVDRIMNTEAFF.

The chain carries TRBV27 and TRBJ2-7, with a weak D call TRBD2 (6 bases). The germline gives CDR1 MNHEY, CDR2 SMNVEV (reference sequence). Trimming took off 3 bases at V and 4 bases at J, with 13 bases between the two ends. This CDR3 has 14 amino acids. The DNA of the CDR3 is TGTGCCAGCAGTTTCGGAGGGGCGCGTTACGAGCAGTACTTC. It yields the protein CASSFGGARYEQYF.

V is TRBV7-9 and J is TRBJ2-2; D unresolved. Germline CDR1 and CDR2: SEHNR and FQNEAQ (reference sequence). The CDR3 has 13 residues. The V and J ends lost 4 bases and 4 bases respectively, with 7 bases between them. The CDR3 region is CASSSTTTGELFF. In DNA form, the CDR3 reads TGTGCCAGCAGCTCCACTACCACCGGGGAGCTGTTTTTT. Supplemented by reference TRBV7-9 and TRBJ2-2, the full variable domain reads DTGVSQNPRHKITKRGQNVTFRCDPISEHNRLYWYRQTLGQGPEFLTYFQNEAQLEKSRLLSDRFSAERPKGSFSTLEIQRTEQGDSAMYLCASSSTTTGELFFGEGSRLTVL.

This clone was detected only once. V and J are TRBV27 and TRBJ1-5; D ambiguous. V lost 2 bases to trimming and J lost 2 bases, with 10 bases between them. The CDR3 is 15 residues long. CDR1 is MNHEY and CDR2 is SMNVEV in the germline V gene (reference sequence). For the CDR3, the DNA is TGTGCCAGCAGTTTAGTGGGATTTGGCAATCAGCCCCAGCATTTT. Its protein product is CASSLVGFGNQPQHF.

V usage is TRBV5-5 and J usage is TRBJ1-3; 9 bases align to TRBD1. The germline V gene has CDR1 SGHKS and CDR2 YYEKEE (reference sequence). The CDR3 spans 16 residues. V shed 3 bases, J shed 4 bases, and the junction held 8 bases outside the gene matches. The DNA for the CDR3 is TGTGCCAGCAGCTCCGGGACAGGGCTCTTCGGAAACACCATATATTTT. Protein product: CASSSGTGLFGNTIYF.

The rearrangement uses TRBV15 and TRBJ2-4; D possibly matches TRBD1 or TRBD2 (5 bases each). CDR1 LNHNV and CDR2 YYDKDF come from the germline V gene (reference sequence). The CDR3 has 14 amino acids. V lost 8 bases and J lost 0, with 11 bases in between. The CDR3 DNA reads TGTGCCACCGGGAGACAGCTAGCCAAAAACATTCAGTACTTC. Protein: CATGRQLAKNIQYF.

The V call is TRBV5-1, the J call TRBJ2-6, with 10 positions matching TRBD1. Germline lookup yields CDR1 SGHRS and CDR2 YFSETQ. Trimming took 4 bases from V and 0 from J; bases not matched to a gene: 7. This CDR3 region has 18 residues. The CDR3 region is CASSHRQGAPSGANVLTF. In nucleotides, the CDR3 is TGCGCCAGCAGCCATCGACAGGGGGCCCCCTCTGGGGCCAACGTCCTGACTTTC.

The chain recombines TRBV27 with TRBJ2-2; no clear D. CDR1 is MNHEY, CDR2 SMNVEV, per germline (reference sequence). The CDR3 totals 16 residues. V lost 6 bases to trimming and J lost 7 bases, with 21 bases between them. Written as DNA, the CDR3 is TGTGCCAGCAGGCCCTTCCAAAACGGGCCTGGCGGGGAGCTGTTTTTT. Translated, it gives CASRPFQNGPGGELFF.